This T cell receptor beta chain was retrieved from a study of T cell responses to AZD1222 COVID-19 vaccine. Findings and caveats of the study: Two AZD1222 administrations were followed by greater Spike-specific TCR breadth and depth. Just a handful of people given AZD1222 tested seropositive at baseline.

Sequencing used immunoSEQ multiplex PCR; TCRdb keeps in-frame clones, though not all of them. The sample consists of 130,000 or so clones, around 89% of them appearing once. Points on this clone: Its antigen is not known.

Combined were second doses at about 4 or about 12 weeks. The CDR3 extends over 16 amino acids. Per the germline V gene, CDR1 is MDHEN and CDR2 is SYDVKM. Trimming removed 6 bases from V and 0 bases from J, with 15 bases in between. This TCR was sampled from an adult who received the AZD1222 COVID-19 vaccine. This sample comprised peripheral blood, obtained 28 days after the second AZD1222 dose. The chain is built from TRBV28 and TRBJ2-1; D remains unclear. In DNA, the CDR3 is TGTGCCAGCAGCATCACCCCACCGAGCTCCTACAATGAGCAGTTCTTC. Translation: CASSITPPSSYNEQFF.